Listed below are T cell receptor beta chains from one sample, sequenced in a study of human T cells and chemical hapten exposure. TCRdb ran MiXCR on the RACE reads and lists one entry per CDR3 protein. The repertoire holds about 120,000 distinct CDR3 sequences, roughly 13% seen once, with about 0.9% in the top ten. This specimen consisted of whole blood, obtained in connection with sensitization to the hapten diphenylcyclopropenone (DPC). All receptors derive from a man aged 18 to 29 with alopecia areata. Some clones in this sample may be carry-over from other donors' samples. Both conserved end residues are part of each CDR3. A D gene is named only where the DNA matches it firmly. The listing skips clone size in some rows; elsewhere it reads once, few, many or a size class.

>TRBV6-2/TRBV6-3|TRBJ1-2|-|-
CASSYSARGGYGYTF
TGTGCCAGCAGTTACTCTGCCCGGGGAGGCTATGGCTACACCTTC
>TRBV7-9|TRBJ2-3|-|-
CANTGGGDTDTQYF
TGTGCCAACACAGGTGGGGGAGACACAGATACGCAGTATTTT
>TRBV12-3/TRBV12-4|TRBJ1-1|TRBD1|many
CASSFRDRGPNTEAFF
TGTGCCAGCAGTTTCCGGGACAGGGGGCCGAACACTGAAGCTTTCTTT
>TRBV4-1|TRBJ2-5|-|-
CASSYGWPQTQYF
TGCGCCAGCAGCTATGGATGGCCCCAGACCCAGTACTTC
>TRBV14|TRBJ1-4|-|few
CASSQGGEVGLRSEKLFF
TGTGCCAGCAGCCAAGGCGGAGAGGTGGGACTGCGGAGCGAAAAACTGTTTTTT
>TRBV18|TRBJ1-1|TRBD1|-
CASSLRKGQTEAFF
TGTGCCAGCTCATTACGTAAGGGACAGACTGAAGCTTTCTTT
>TRBV7-9|TRBJ1-2|-|-
CASSPDSYYGYTF
TGTGCCAGCAGCCCGGACAGTTACTATGGCTACACCTTC
>TRBV28|TRBJ1-3|TRBD1|-
CASVDRDRGNTIYF
TGTGCCAGCGTGGACCGGGACAGGGGAAACACCATATATTTT
>TRBV20-1|TRBJ2-3|-|few
CSARRTTSSTDTQYF
TGCAGTGCTAGGAGGACAACGTCTAGCACAGATACGCAGTATTTT
>TRBV6-2/TRBV6-3|TRBJ2-5|TRBD1|few
CASSSTGKDQYF
TGTGCCAGCAGTTCGACAGGGAAGGACCAGTACTTC
>TRBV19|TRBJ1-4|TRBD1|few
CASSFPGQGNEKLFF
TGTGCCAGTAGCTTTCCGGGACAGGGGAATGAAAAACTGTTTTTT
>TRBV27|TRBJ1-2|TRBD1|-
CASSLSGTGNYGYTF
TGTGCCAGCAGTTTATCCGGGACAGGGAACTATGGCTACACCTTC
>TRBV11-2|TRBJ2-1|-|few
CASSLVALWRSSYNEQFF
TGTGCCAGCAGCTTAGTTGCCCTTTGGAGGAGCTCCTACAATGAGCAGTTCTTC
>TRBV7-6|TRBJ2-5|-|-
CASSYDGQETQYF
TGTGCCAGCAGCTACGACGGGCAAGAGACCCAGTACTTC
>TRBV30|TRBJ1-6|-|-
CAWSVTANSPLHF
TGTGCCTGGAGTGTAACAGCTAATTCACCCCTCCACTTT
>TRBV7-7|TRBJ2-3|-|few
CASSLTAGLFTDTQYF
TGTGCCAGCAGCTTAACCGCGGGACTCTTCACAGATACGCAGTATTTT
>TRBV4-3|TRBJ2-7|TRBD1|few
CASSQGTGRPYEQYF
TGCGCCAGCAGCCAAGGGACAGGGAGACCCTACGAGCAGTACTTC
>TRBV20-1|TRBJ2-3|-|few
CSARPGLDTQYF
TGCAGTGCTAGACCAGGGTTAGATACGCAGTATTTT
>TRBV11-2|TRBJ2-5|-|-
CASSLEREQETQYF
TGTGCCAGCAGCTTAGAGAGGGAACAAGAGACCCAGTACTTC
>TRBV7-2|TRBJ2-7|TRBD1|-
CASSKPGQGSYEQYF
TGTGCCAGCAGCAAACCGGGACAGGGATCCTACGAGCAGTACTTC
>TRBV3-1|TRBJ1-1|TRBD1|few
CASSPGTGNYHEAFF
TGTGCCAGCAGCCCCGGGACAGGGAATTATCATGAAGCTTTCTTT
>TRBV7-2|TRBJ1-6|TRBD1|-
CASSLSTGGSNSPLHF
TGTGCCAGCAGCTTATCGACAGGGGGAAGTAATTCACCCCTCCACTTT
>TRBV7-8|TRBJ1-5|-|-
CASSLARAPLRSNQPQHF
TGTGCCAGCAGCTTAGCCAGGGCCCCCCTTAGGAGCAATCAGCCCCAGCATTTT
>TRBV6-5|TRBJ1-2|TRBD1|many
CASSTGEGYTF
TGTGCCAGCAGTACAGGGGAAGGCTACACCTTC
>TRBV7-6|TRBJ2-5|TRBD2|-
CASSLAGGKETQYF
TGTGCCAGCAGCCTAGCGGGGGGGAAGGAGACCCAGTACTTC
>TRBV19|TRBJ1-1|TRBD1|many
CASSIDRTGGREAFF
TGTGCCAGTAGTATAGATCGGACAGGGGGCAGAGAAGCTTTCTTT
>TRBV20-1|TRBJ1-2|-|many
CSARDWKAYGYTF
TGCAGTGCTAGAGATTGGAAGGCGTATGGCTACACCTTC
>TRBV18|TRBJ2-2|-|few
CASSPDPLILAGELFF
TGTGCCAGCTCACCAGATCCCCTTATTTTGGCCGGGGAGCTGTTTTTT
>TRBV5-4|TRBJ1-4|TRBD1|few
CASTRGPGQGSTNEKLFF
TGTGCCAGCACCCGGGGGCCGGGACAGGGTTCGACTAATGAAAAACTGTTTTTT
>TRBV6-2/TRBV6-3|TRBJ2-3|-|-
CASSDGAVSTDTQYF
TGTGCCAGCAGCGACGGGGCAGTCAGCACAGATACGCAGTATTTT
>TRBV13|TRBJ1-6|-|few
CASSYLSGDSYNSPLHF
TGTGCCAGCAGCTACTTATCCGGAGACTCCTATAATTCACCCCTCCACTTT
>TRBV7-8|TRBJ2-1|-|few
CASSPRTVLSSYNEQFF
TGTGCCAGCAGCCCAAGGACAGTTCTTAGCTCCTACAATGAGCAGTTCTTC
>TRBV20-1|TRBJ1-4|-|-
CSAQTYRARGEKLFF
TGCAGTGCACAGACTTACAGGGCTCGGGGGGAAAAACTGTTTTTT
>TRBV20-1|TRBJ2-7|-|-
CSASGVLQYF
TGCAGTGCTAGCGGGGTGCTGCAGTACTTC
>TRBV11-2|TRBJ1-3|-|-
CASSHYTGPAGNTIYF
TGTGCCAGCAGCCACTACACAGGCCCGGCAGGAAACACCATATATTTT